Detailed here is one TCR beta chain. The antigen remains unidentified. This entry comes from a study of cytomegalovirus exposure and HLA in healthy donors. Study-level results: TCR beta V segments were, for the most part, productive about 87% or about 30% of the time in an earlier analysis.

Primers: 60 Vbeta forward and 13 Jbeta reverse. In the source study's methods: In a later analysis, roughly 86 million unique TCR beta chains included roughly 11 million shared by two or more donors. Libraries were prepared by immunoSEQ multiplex PCR; TCRdb keeps only in-frame clonotypes and omits some of them. V, J and clone size are taken as reported in that table, and D and trimming were inferred from the DNA itself. The table shows 150,000 or so clones, with over 75% occurring only once. CDR1 and CDR2 (germline): MNHNY, SVGAGI (reference sequence). This CDR3 is built from 14 residues. The V end lost 0 bases, the J end lost 6 bases, and 11 bases lay between the germline ends.

The J gene is TRBJ1-1, the V gene TRBV6-6; D is uncertain. Sequencing was performed on PBMCs. The TCR comes from a woman between 25 and 40 years old in good health and CMV-seronegative. The CDR3 DNA is TGTGCCAGCAGTTACTCAGGTCGGGTCCCTGAAGCTTTCTTT. This codes for CASSYSGRVPEAFF.